Listed here are 4 T cell receptor beta chains from one sample, sequenced in a study of cytomegalovirus exposure and HLA in healthy donors. Vbeta (60) and Jbeta (13) primers were used in the PCR. Generated by immunoSEQ multiplex PCR, the TCRdb table keeps only in-frame clones and is missing some. This sample has some 130,000 clones, with roughly 80% found just once. Material for sequencing was PBMCs. The receptors derive from a man aged 35 to 55 in good health and CMV-seronegative.

The chain carries TRBV27 and TRBJ1-1, with 8 bases that match TRBD1. After removal of 5 bases from V and 9 bases from J, the junction contained 8 bases not matched to a gene. The CDR3 is 13 amino acids. The germline gives CDR1 MNHEY, CDR2 SMNVEV (reference sequence). The CDR3 region is CASSGDRSWKAFF. The CDR3 DNA reads TGTGCCAGCAGTGGGGACAGGTCTTGGAAAGCTTTCTTT.

This chain joins TRBV7-3 and TRBJ2-6; 7 bases fit TRBD2. CDR3 length: 19 residues. Per germline, CDR1 SGHTA and CDR2 FQGTGA. V was clipped by 1 base and J by 0 bases; unmatched bases: 9. This CDR3 reads CASSLKAPGGTSGANVLTF. CDR3 DNA sequence: TGTGCCAGCAGCTTAAAAGCTCCGGGGGGTACCTCTGGGGCCAACGTCCTGACTTTC. The entire variable domain, with the rest obtained from reference TRBV7-3 and TRBJ2-6, is as follows: GAGVSQTPSNKVTEKGKYVELRCDPISGHTALYWYRQSLGQGPEFLIYFQGTGAADDSGLPNDRFFAVRPEGSVSTLKIQRTERGDSAVYLCASSLKAPGGTSGANVLTFGAGSRLTVL.

The chain links TRBV7-2 to TRBJ2-5; D might be TRBD1 (5 bases). Per the germline V gene, CDR1 is SGHTA and CDR2 is FQGNSA. With 0 bases removed from V and 3 bases from J, the gap between germline ends came to 5 bases. CDR3 size: 13 residues. The CDR3 nucleotides read TGTGCCAGCAGCTTAGCGACAGAAGAGACCCAGTACTTC. As protein: CASSLATEETQYF.

This clone appeared a few times. V gene TRBV19 combines with J gene TRBJ1-6; no clear D gene. V was shortened by 2 bases and J by 3 bases, with 14 bases between the two germline ends. This CDR3 region has 17 residues. Germline V gene sequence: CDR1 LNHDA, CDR2 SQIVND (reference sequence). DNA of the CDR3: TGTGCCAGTAGTATACCCCGATCCGGAGGCTATAATTCACCCCTCCACTTT. Its translation is CASSIPRSGGYNSPLHF.